The TCR beta chain described here comes from a study of T cells after yellow fever vaccination. Study-level points and caveats: Abundant clonotypes from the bulk population could have been carried over as contaminants into FACS-sorted repertoires. Primary-vaccination clones mostly resurfaced post-booster (around 96% CD4, under 90% CD8).

5'RACE template switching added a universal primer site and UMIs to TCR cDNA. Each CDR3 protein gets one entry after TCRdb re-called the 5' RACE reads with MiXCR. The sample has some 300,000 distinct CDR3 sequences, about 3.5% seen once. Germline assignment: CDR1 SGHRS and CDR2 YFSETQ. V lost 0 bases to trimming and J lost 0 bases, with 7 bases between them. The CDR3 runs 15 residues. This clonotype was counted many times. As yet, its antigen is unknown. The source is a man between 18 and 35 years old who received the YFV17D yellow fever vaccine. The chain uses TRBV5-1 and TRBJ2-1; D unclear. This specimen consisted of PBMCs, obtained on the day of the yellow fever booster vaccination. CDR3 region: CASSLALLSYNEQFF. For the CDR3, the DNA is TGCGCCAGCAGCTTGGCCCTACTCTCCTACAATGAGCAGTTCTTC. The full variable domain, rest sourced from reference TRBV5-1 and TRBJ2-1, is KAGVTQTPRYLIKTRGQQVTLSCSPISGHRSVSWYQQTPGQGLQFLFEYFSETQRNKGNFPGRFSGRQFSNSRSEMNVSTLELGDSALYLCASSLALLSYNEQFFGPGTRLTVL.